Following are 27 T cell receptor beta chains from one sample sequenced in a study of T-cell reconstitution after alpha-beta-depleted transplantation in children. Unique molecular identifiers featured in how the TCRbeta library was prepared. TCRdb re-called the PCR reads with MiXCR, one entry per CDR3 protein. The table has roughly 200,000 distinct CDR3 sequences, about 14% seen once; the top ten hold about 13%. The sample consisted of PBMCs from the stem cell graft donor, taken from the stem cell graft. These receptors were taken from a human donor who donated a stem cell graft to a child with acute lymphoblastic leukemia.

This clonotype was recorded many times. The V and J genes are TRBV5-1 and TRBJ2-1; TRBD2 agrees at 8 bases. J lost 3 bases, V lost 1 base, and 6 bases had no gene match. This CDR3 has 16 residues. Germline values: CDR1 SGHRS, CDR2 YFSETQ. The CDR3 DNA is TGCGCCAGCAGCTTGACGAGCGGGAGTTACTACAATGAGCAGTTCTTC. It codes for CASSLTSGSYYNEQFF.

J is TRBJ2-1 and V is TRBV20-1, with D possibly being TRBD1 (6 bases). Germline V CDR1 and CDR2: DFQATT, SNEGSKA (reference sequence). Trimming stripped 4 bases from V and 0 bases from J, with 19 bases between. This CDR3 has 17 amino acids. The CDR3 region has the DNA TGCAGTGCTAAGCTAGGGGGTAATTCAGGCTCCTACAATGAGCAGTTCTTC. As protein: CSAKLGGNSGSYNEQFF.

This clonotype has at least ten counts. The chain has TRBV5-1 and TRBJ2-7, with a weak D call TRBD2 (6 bases). The CDR3 length is 14 residues. Germline loops: CDR1 SGHRS, CDR2 YFSETQ. The V end was cut by 7 bases, the J end by 0 bases, with 14 bases between. This CDR3 reads CASSPGGPSYEQYF. In DNA form, the CDR3 reads TGCGCCAGCTCACCCGGGGGTCCCTCCTACGAGCAGTACTTC.

This clonotype was detected many times. The rearrangement links TRBV4-1 to TRBJ1-2; TRBD1 is a possible D gene (6 bases). V dropped 2 bases and J dropped 2 bases, with 6 bases sitting between them. Germline CDR1 and CDR2: MGHRA and YSYEKL. This CDR3 region has 13 residues. The CDR3 sequence is CASSQTGNYGYTF. Here the CDR3 DNA reads TGCGCCAGCAGCCAAACAGGGAACTATGGCTACACCTTC.

This clonotype has ten or more counts. The chain has TRBV20-1 and TRBJ1-1; D is unresolved. CDR1 and CDR2 from the germline V gene are DFQATT and SNEGSKA (reference sequence). This CDR3 spans 15 amino acids. V was trimmed by 0 bases and J by 0 bases, leaving 11 bases between them. CDR3: CSARDFGQLNTEAFF. The CDR3 DNA sequence: TGCAGTGCTAGAGATTTCGGCCAGCTGAACACTGAAGCTTTCTTT.

Concerning this clonotype itself: A much larger clone lies one base from this, so it may be a read error. V usage is TRBV29-1 and J usage is TRBJ2-4, with 10 bases fitting TRBD2. CDR1 and CDR2 (germline): SQVTM, ANQGSEA. The CDR3 is 18 residues long. CDR3 sequence (DNA): TGCAGCGTTGGTCGAGCGGGAGGGAATTCCCTAGCCAAAAACAGTCAGTACTTC. This translates into CSVGRAGGNSLAKNSQYF.

This clonotype was picked up many times. The V gene is TRBV5-1, the J gene TRBJ2-1; 12 nucleotides line up with TRBD2. The CDR3 sequence is 15 residues long. Germline CDR1 and CDR2: SGHRS and YFSETQ. V shed 2 bases, J shed 7 bases, and the junction held 4 bases outside the gene matches. DNA for the CDR3: TGCGCCAGCAGCTTCGAGACTAGCGGGAGTAATGAGCAGTTCTTC. Its translation is CASSFETSGSNEQFF.

This clonotype was detected ten times or more. The chain has TRBV3-1 and TRBJ1-1; D not certain. The CDR3 has 13 amino acids. Trimming took 6 bases from V and 0 from J, leaving 8 bases between them. Germline lookup yields CDR1 LGHDT and CDR2 YNNKEL (reference sequence). CDR3 loop: CASRAWVNTEAFF. The CDR3, as DNA: TGTGCCAGCAGAGCGTGGGTGAACACTGAAGCTTTCTTT.

In this sample, this clonotype turned up many times. This chain uses TRBV20-1 with TRBJ1-4, with D perhaps matching TRBD1 (5 bases). V was shortened by 5 bases and J by 0 bases, with 19 bases between the two germline ends. CDR1 is DFQATT and CDR2 is SNEGSKA in the germline V gene (reference sequence). This CDR3 comprises 17 residues. The CDR3 bases are TGCAGTGCTCTCCCCAGGGAAACCCTTGCAACTAATGAAAAACTGTTTTTT. Protein product: CSALPRETLATNEKLFF.

This clonotype was recorded a few times. J is TRBJ2-1 and V is TRBV5-1; TRBD1 or TRBD2 may be the D gene (6 bases each). The germline gives CDR1 SGHRS, CDR2 YFSETQ. The CDR3 has 16 amino acids. V was pared by 4 bases and J by 0 bases, with 14 bases between. CDR3 loop: CASSRVGGSSYNEQFF. CDR3 in DNA: TGCGCCAGCAGCCGGGTAGGGGGGAGCTCCTACAATGAGCAGTTCTTC.

This clonotype showed up many times. The chain has TRBV20-1 and TRBJ2-5; D is undetermined. This CDR3 has 13 residues. V was clipped by 3 bases and J by 5 bases, with 13 bases between them. Looked up from germline, CDR1 is DFQATT and CDR2 is SNEGSKA (reference sequence). CDR3 coding DNA: TGCAGTGCTAGTGATAGGGTCGGCGAGACCCAGTACTTC. It yields the protein CSASDRVGETQYF.

This clonotype was recorded many times. V usage is TRBV12-3 or TRBV12-4 and J usage is TRBJ2-1; 13 bases are shared with TRBD2. The CDR3 consists of 16 residues. V shed 4 bases and J 8 bases; nucleotides not matched to a gene: 8. The CDR3 loop is CASSSQLAGGPDEQFF. The DNA of the CDR3 is TGTGCCAGCAGTTCCCAACTAGCGGGAGGGCCCGATGAGCAGTTCTTC.

The chain couples TRBV19 to TRBJ2-7; D may correspond to TRBD1 or TRBD2 (6 bases each). Looked up from germline, CDR1 is LNHDA and CDR2 is SQIVND (reference sequence). There are 12 residues in the CDR3. V shed 6 bases and J shed 6 bases, with 12 bases lying between them. Written as DNA, the CDR3 is TGTGCCAGTAGCTTACGGGGGCGCGAGCAGTACTTC. This gives the protein CASSLRGREQYF. Drawing the rest from reference TRBV19 and TRBJ2-7, the complete variable domain is DGGITQSPKYLFRKEGQNVTLSCEQNLNHDAMYWYRQDPGQGLRLIYYSQIVNDFQKGDIAEGYSVSREKKESFPLTVTSAQKNPTAFYLCASSLRGREQYFGPGTRLTVT.

This clonotype has at least ten counts. V and J are TRBV5-1 and TRBJ2-3; D uncertain. CDR1 is SGHRS, CDR2 YFSETQ, per germline. The germline V and J ends were trimmed by 7 bases and 1 base, with 13 bases remaining between them. CDR3 length: 14 amino acids. The CDR3 reads CASCPHLCTDTQYF. In DNA, the CDR3 is TGCGCCAGCTGCCCTCACCTTTGCACAGATACGCAGTATTTT. Full variable domain (rest looked up from reference TRBV5-1 and TRBJ2-3): KAGVTQTPRYLIKTRGQQVTLSCSPISGHRSVSWYQQTPGQGLQFLFEYFSETQRNKGNFPGRFSGRQFSNSRSEMNVSTLELGDSALYLCASCPHLCTDTQYFGPGTRLTVL.

J is TRBJ2-7 and V is TRBV6-1; 10 nucleotides agree with TRBD2. The CDR3 has 14 amino acids. Trimming took 7 bases from V and 2 from J; bases not matched to a gene: 5. Looked up from germline, CDR1 is MNHNS and CDR2 is SASEGT. CDR3 region: CASKYGTSAYEQYF. Here the CDR3 DNA reads TGTGCCAGCAAGTACGGGACTAGCGCCTACGAGCAGTACTTC.

This clonotype showed up many times. This sequence joins TRBV10-3 and TRBJ2-7; TRBD1 matches 9 bases. V gave up 5 bases and J gave up 3 bases; unmatched junction bases: 8. Germline lookup yields CDR1 ENHRY and CDR2 SYGVKD. The length of the CDR3 is 15 residues. The CDR3 reads CAISTGQGRDYEQYF. For the CDR3, the DNA is TGTGCCATCAGTACGGGACAGGGCAGGGACTACGAGCAGTACTTC.

Comment on this clonotype: A much larger clone sits a single nucleotide away, making a read error possible. This chain connects TRBV12-3 or TRBV12-4 to TRBJ1-1, with D hard to call. This CDR3 comprises 14 residues. The ends were cut back, 10 bases at V and 5 bases at J, with 20 bases in the middle. Here the CDR3 reads CATSQTEGGTEAFF. In DNA form, the CDR3 reads TGTGCCACCAGCCAAACCGAGGGTGGGACTGAAGCTTTCTTT.

This clonotype was observed at least ten times. This chain uses TRBV12-3 or TRBV12-4 with TRBJ1-1, with TRBD1 matching 7 bases. Trimming took 3 bases from V and 1 from J; bases not matched to a gene: 5. The CDR3 is made up of 15 amino acids. The CDR3 loop is CASSFDRVKNTEAFF. The CDR3 DNA reads as TGTGCCAGCAGTTTTGACAGGGTTAAGAACACTGAAGCTTTCTTT.

This clonotype was counted ten times or more. This chain connects TRBV9 to TRBJ2-7, with no clear D. Germline V gene lookup returns CDR1 SGDLS and CDR2 YYNGEE. Trimming removed 3 bases at V and 5 bases at J, with 12 bases between. This CDR3 spans 13 amino acids. The CDR3, as DNA: TGTGCCAGCAGCGAGGCAATGGGCCACGAGCAGTACTTC. Its protein product is CASSEAMGHEQYF.

This clonotype was seen many times. The rearrangement links TRBV29-1 to TRBJ2-3; D may correspond to TRBD1 or TRBD2 (6 bases each). The ends were cut back, 7 bases at V and 3 bases at J, with 17 bases in the middle. The CDR3 has 14 residues. The germline CDR1 and CDR2 sequences are SQVTM and ANQGSEA. The CDR3 bases are TGCAGCGCTCTTAGGGGGGCCGCGACAGATACGCAGTATTTT. Translated: CSALRGAATDTQYF.

Many counts were recorded for this clonotype. The chain recombines TRBV7-2 with TRBJ1-4; D is ambiguous. Germline CDR1 reads SGHTA; CDR2 reads FQGNSA. The CDR3 has 15 amino acids. V gave up 5 bases and J gave up 5 bases, with 15 bases separating them. Here the CDR3 reads CASSLTALTNEKLFF. The CDR3 DNA sequence: TGTGCCAGCAGCCTGACCGCTTTGACGAATGAAAAACTGTTTTTT.

Remarks on this clonotype: A read error may be the cause here, since a much bigger clone is one base away. The chain has TRBV10-3 and TRBJ2-6; 8 nucleotides align to TRBD1. Germline CDR1 and CDR2: ENHRY and SYGVKD. This CDR3 is built from 17 residues. For the CDR3, the DNA is TGTGCCATCAGTAGGACAGGGACCGACTCTGGGGCCAACGGCCTGACTTTC. As protein: CAISRTGTDSGANGLTF.

This clonotype has at least ten counts. The gene calls are TRBV9 and TRBJ1-2; D is unclear. Germline V gene sequence: CDR1 SGDLS, CDR2 YYNGEE. Trimming cost V 6 bases and J 4 bases, with 19 bases left between them. The CDR3 consists of 15 residues. This CDR3 is CASTKGNRALYGYTF. The CDR3 coding sequence is TGTGCCAGCACCAAAGGTAACAGAGCACTCTATGGCTACACCTTC.

This clonotype was observed many times. The genes are TRBV5-1 and TRBJ1-1; 9 positions agree with TRBD1. The trim removed 6 bases at V and 3 bases at J, leaving 6 bases unmatched. Germline CDR1 is SGHRS and CDR2 is YFSETQ. This CDR3 has 14 residues. This CDR3 reads CASKQGARDTEAFF. The CDR3 bases are TGCGCCAGCAAACAGGGGGCCCGGGACACTGAAGCTTTCTTT.

This clonotype was seen many times. The rearrangement uses TRBV5-4 and TRBJ2-3; 13 bases align to TRBD2. The trim removed 4 bases at V and 8 bases at J, leaving 7 bases unmatched. Germline values: CDR1 SGHNT, CDR2 YYREEE (reference sequence). This CDR3 contains 15 residues. The CDR3 region has the DNA TGTGCCAGCAGCCCTCCGGGACTAGCGGGGCTTACGCAGTATTTT. It translates to CASSPPGLAGLTQYF. The full variable domain, completed using reference TRBV5-4 and TRBJ2-3, is ETGVTQSPTHLIKTRGQQVTLRCSSQSGHNTVSWYQQALGQGPQFIFQYYREEENGRGNFPPRFSGLQFPNYSSELNVNALELDDSALYLCASSPPGLAGLTQYFGPGTRLTVL.

This clonotype was counted between two and nine times. The chain uses TRBV5-1 and TRBJ2-7; 9 bases are a match to TRBD1. V lost 4 bases, J lost 6 bases, and 11 bases stayed unmatched. Germline V gene data show CDR1 as SGHRS and CDR2 as YFSETQ. The CDR3 length is 15 residues. The CDR3 is CASSHWDREDAEQYF. In nucleotides, the CDR3 is TGCGCCAGCAGCCACTGGGACAGGGAAGATGCCGAGCAGTACTTC.

This clonotype occurred a few times. The rearrangement uses TRBV5-1 and TRBJ2-1; 7 nucleotides align to TRBD2. The CDR3 spans 14 residues. Germline loops: CDR1 SGHRS, CDR2 YFSETQ. Unmatched junction bases numbered 6, after V lost 5 bases and J lost 4 bases. The CDR3 region is CASSETSTYNEQFF. The CDR3 DNA is TGCGCCAGCAGTGAGACTAGCACTTACAATGAGCAGTTCTTC.